This TCR beta chain was sequenced in a study of cytomegalovirus exposure and HLA in healthy donors. About the research overall: Some 85 million unique TCRs from HLA-typed donors were held in an early data release. Whole-study findings and limits: In vitro, a few CMV-associated chains proved specific for CMV antigens. TCR beta sequences numbering roughly 18,000 were associated with HLA alleles at 0.05 false discovery rate in a later analysis.

This CDR3 comprises 13 residues. CDR1 and CDR2 from the germline V gene are SGHRS and YFSETQ. After removal of 2 bases from V and 5 bases from J, the junction contained 4 bases not matched to a gene. Points on this clone: Its antigen is as yet unknown.

60 Vbeta and 13 Jbeta primers were used in PCR. This table comes from immunoSEQ multiplex PCR, and its TCRdb copy is limited to in-frame clones, with some not included. The sample carries about 130,000 clones, about four fifths recorded once. Sequences were obtained from PBMCs. The clonotype originates from a man in his thirties or forties in good health. The V gene is TRBV5-1, the J gene TRBJ2-7; TRBD1 matches 7 bases. CDR3 sequence reads: CASSLLQGNEQYF. DNA of the CDR3: TGCGCCAGCAGCTTACTACAGGGGAACGAGCAGTACTTC.